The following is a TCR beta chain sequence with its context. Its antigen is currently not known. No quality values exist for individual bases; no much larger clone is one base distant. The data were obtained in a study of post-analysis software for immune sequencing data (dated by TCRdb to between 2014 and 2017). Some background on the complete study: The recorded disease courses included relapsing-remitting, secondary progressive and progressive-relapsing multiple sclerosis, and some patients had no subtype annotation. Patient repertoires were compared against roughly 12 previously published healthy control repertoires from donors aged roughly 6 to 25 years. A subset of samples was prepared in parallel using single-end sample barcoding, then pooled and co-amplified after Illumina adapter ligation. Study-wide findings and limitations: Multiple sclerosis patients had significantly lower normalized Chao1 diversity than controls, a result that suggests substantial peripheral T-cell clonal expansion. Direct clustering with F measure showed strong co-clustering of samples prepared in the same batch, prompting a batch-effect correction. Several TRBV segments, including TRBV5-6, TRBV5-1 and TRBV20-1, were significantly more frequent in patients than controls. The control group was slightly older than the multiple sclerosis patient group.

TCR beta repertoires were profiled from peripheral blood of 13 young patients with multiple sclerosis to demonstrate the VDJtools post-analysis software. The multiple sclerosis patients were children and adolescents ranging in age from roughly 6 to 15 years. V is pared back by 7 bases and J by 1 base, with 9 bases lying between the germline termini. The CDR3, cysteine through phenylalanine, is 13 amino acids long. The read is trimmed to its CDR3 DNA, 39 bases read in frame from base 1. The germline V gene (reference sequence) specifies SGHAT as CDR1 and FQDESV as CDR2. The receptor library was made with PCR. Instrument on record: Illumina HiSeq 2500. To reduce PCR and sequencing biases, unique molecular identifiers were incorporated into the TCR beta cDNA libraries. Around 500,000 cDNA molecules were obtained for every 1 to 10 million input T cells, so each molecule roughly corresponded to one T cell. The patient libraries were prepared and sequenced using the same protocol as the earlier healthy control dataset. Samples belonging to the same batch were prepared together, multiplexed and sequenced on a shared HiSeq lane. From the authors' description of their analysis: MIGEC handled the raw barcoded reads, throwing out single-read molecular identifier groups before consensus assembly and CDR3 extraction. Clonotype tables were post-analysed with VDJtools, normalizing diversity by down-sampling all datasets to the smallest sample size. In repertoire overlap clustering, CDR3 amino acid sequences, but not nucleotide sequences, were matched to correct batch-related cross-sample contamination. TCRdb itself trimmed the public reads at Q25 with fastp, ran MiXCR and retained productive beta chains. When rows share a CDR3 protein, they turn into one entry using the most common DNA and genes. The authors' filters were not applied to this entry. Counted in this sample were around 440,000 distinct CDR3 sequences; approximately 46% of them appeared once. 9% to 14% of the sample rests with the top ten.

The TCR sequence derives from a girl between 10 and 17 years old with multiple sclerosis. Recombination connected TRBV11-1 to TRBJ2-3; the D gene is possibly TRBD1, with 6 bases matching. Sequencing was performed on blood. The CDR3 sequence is CASTNRGTDTQYF. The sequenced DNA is TGTGCCAGCACCAACAGGGGCACAGATACGCAGTATTTT.